The rows below give T cell receptor beta chains drawn from one sample of a study of T-cell reconstitution after alpha-beta-depleted transplantation in children. TCRdb independently ran MiXCR on the PCR reads; one entry per CDR3 protein. This table holds some 490,000 distinct CDR3 sequences, around 12% found once. The sequencing used PBMCs from the stem cell graft donor, collected from the stem cell graft. The receptors shown here come from a human donor who donated a stem cell graft to a child with combined immunodeficiency. The CDR3 runs from the conserved cysteine through the conserved F or W. Fields, in order: CDR3 protein, CDR3 DNA, V gene, clone size, J gene, D gene. A D gene is named only where the DNA matches it firmly. Rows give clone size only sometimes, using once, few, many, or a class for an expanded clone.

CASSPRRVHNEQYF TGTGCCAGCAGTCCCCGGCGTGTGCATAACGAGCAGTACTTC TRBV27 - TRBJ2-7 -
CASSHRLAGSYEQYF TGTGCCAGCAGCCACAGACTAGCGGGATCCTACGAGCAGTACTTC TRBV5-6 - TRBJ2-7 TRBD2
CASRLQGSQETQYF TGTGCCAGCCGACTACAGGGCTCACAAGAGACCCAGTACTTC TRBV5-5 - TRBJ2-5 -
CASLHKTGVYEQYF TGTGCCAGTCTGCACAAGACAGGGGTGTACGAGCAGTACTTC TRBV6-1 few TRBJ2-7 TRBD1
CSASTSGVTDTQYF TGCAGTGCTTCGACTAGCGGGGTAACAGATACGCAGTATTTT TRBV20-1 - TRBJ2-3 TRBD2
CSARALASGDYEQYF TGCAGTGCTAGAGCTCTGGCTAGCGGGGACTACGAGCAGTACTTC TRBV20-1 few TRBJ2-7 TRBD2
CASSLGETTVHNEQFF TGTGCCAGCAGTTTGGGGGAGACTACCGTCCACAATGAGCAGTTCTTC TRBV12-3/TRBV12-4 many TRBJ2-1 -
CASSLPDRAYEQYF TGTGCCAGCAGTTTGCCGGACAGGGCCTACGAGCAGTACTTC TRBV27 - TRBJ2-7 TRBD1
CASSVVPQALRNNEQFF TGTGCCAGCAGCGTAGTCCCCCAAGCCCTTAGGAACAATGAGCAGTTCTTC TRBV9 - TRBJ2-1 -
CASRMRGTEQFF TGTGCCAGCAGAATGAGAGGTACTGAGCAGTTCTTC TRBV2 few TRBJ2-1 -
CASTSTAGTGELFF TGTGCCAGCACTAGTACGGCAGGGACCGGGGAGCTGTTTTTT TRBV6-2/TRBV6-3 - TRBJ2-2 -
CASSDSGGHTEAFF TGTGCCAGCAGCGATAGCGGGGGGCACACTGAAGCTTTCTTT TRBV7-9 many TRBJ1-1 -
CASSQTFHREGPYNEQFF TGTGCCAGCAGCCAAACCTTCCATCGGGAGGGCCCATACAATGAGCAGTTCTTC TRBV3-1 few TRBJ2-1 TRBD2
CASSWTGSGNQPQHF TGTGCCAGCAGCTGGACAGGGTCTGGCAATCAGCCCCAGCATTTT TRBV7-9 - TRBJ1-5 TRBD1
CATQDRGGEQYF TGTGCCACCCAGGACAGGGGAGGGGAGCAGTACTTC TRBV10-3 - TRBJ2-7 TRBD1
CASSLGAGGSGELFF TGTGCCAGCAGTTTAGGGGCAGGGGGGTCCGGGGAGCTGTTTTTT TRBV12-3/TRBV12-4 - TRBJ2-2 -
CASSTRGGGPYEQYF TGTGCCAGCAGCACCAGGGGGGGAGGGCCCTACGAGCAGTACTTC TRBV11-3 few TRBJ2-7 -
CASSQGPLDLTGGSGELFF TGCGCCAGCAGCCAAGGTCCGTTGGACCTGACGGGCGGCTCCGGGGAGCTGTTTTTT TRBV4-1 - TRBJ2-2 -
CASGTGGAVETQYF TGTGCCAGCGGAACAGGGGGAGCAGTGGAGACCCAGTACTTC TRBV27 - TRBJ2-5 TRBD1
CASSVDSGRLAHEQFF TGTGCCAGCAGCGTAGATTCGGGGCGGCTAGCCCATGAGCAGTTCTTC TRBV9 - TRBJ2-1 -
CSCFPPASVNTEAFF TGCAGTTGTTTTCCCCCCGCATCCGTGAACACTGAAGCTTTCTTT TRBV20-1 - TRBJ1-1 -
CASGLVGPMETQYF TGTGCTAGTGGTTTGGTGGGCCCAATGGAGACCCAGTACTTC TRBV12-5 - TRBJ2-5 -
CASSSTGVGGYTF TGTGCCAGCAGCTCCACAGGGGTCGGTGGCTACACCTTC TRBV7-9 - TRBJ1-2 TRBD1
CAWSVLGGTEAFF TGTGCCTGGAGTGTACTAGGGGGCACTGAAGCTTTCTTT TRBV30 many TRBJ1-1 -
CASSVGSTDGYGYTF TGTGCCAGCAGCGTAGGGTCCACAGACGGCTATGGCTACACCTTC TRBV9 - TRBJ1-2 -
CASSLRAGVAGELFF TGTGCCAGCAGTTTACGAGCGGGAGTTGCTGGGGAGCTGTTTTTT TRBV12-3/TRBV12-4 few TRBJ2-2 TRBD2
CAWSAGVENTEAFF TGTGCCTGGAGTGCCGGTGTGGAGAACACTGAAGCTTTCTTT TRBV30 few TRBJ1-1 -
CSVSQWGSYNEQFF TGCAGCGTGTCCCAGTGGGGCAGCTACAATGAGCAGTTCTTC TRBV29-1 - TRBJ2-1 -
CASSLSRGGELFF TGTGCCAGCAGTTTAAGTCGTGGCGGGGAGCTGTTTTTT TRBV12-3/TRBV12-4 many TRBJ2-2 -
CATSDKRGATYEQYF TGTGCCACCAGTGACAAGCGGGGGGCAACCTACGAGCAGTACTTC TRBV24-1 few TRBJ2-7 TRBD2
CASSSPLGLAGAQFF TGTGCCAGCAGCTCCCCCCTGGGACTAGCCGGCGCGCAGTTCTTC TRBV5-6 many TRBJ2-1 TRBD2
CASCRGEEAFF TGTGCCAGCTGCAGGGGTGAGGAAGCTTTCTTT TRBV6-1 - TRBJ1-1 -
CASSLVVWGPEAFF TGTGCCAGCAGCTTGGTCGTTTGGGGTCCTGAAGCTTTCTTT TRBV5-5 - TRBJ1-1 -
CASSLVQSNSPLHF TGTGCCAGCAGCTTAGTGCAGAGTAATTCACCCCTCCACTTT TRBV7-2 many TRBJ1-6 -
CASRRGGGGELFF TGTGCCAGCAGAAGGGGGGGTGGCGGGGAGCTGTTTTTT TRBV12-3/TRBV12-4 few TRBJ2-2 -
CASSLQGGSPSPLHF TGTGCCAGCAGCTTACAGGGGGGGAGTCCGTCACCCCTCCACTTT TRBV7-8 - TRBJ1-6 TRBD1